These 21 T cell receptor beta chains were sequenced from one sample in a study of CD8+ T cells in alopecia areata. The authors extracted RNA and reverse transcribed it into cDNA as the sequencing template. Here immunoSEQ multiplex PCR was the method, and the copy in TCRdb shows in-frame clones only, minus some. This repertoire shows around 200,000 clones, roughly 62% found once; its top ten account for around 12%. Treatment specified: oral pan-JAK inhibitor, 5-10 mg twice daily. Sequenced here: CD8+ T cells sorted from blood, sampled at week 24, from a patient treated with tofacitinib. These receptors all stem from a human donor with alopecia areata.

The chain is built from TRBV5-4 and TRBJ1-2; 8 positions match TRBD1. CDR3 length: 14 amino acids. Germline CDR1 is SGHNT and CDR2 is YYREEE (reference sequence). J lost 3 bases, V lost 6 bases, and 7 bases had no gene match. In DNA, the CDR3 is TGTGCCAGCACCGGACAGGGATTACACTATGGCTACACCTTC. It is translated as CASTGQGLHYGYTF.

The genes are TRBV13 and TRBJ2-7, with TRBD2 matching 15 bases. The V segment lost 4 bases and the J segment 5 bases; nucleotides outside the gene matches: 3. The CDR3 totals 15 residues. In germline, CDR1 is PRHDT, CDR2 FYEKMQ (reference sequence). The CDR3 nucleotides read TGTGCCAGCAGCTCGCGGACTAGCGGGGGGGACGAGCAGTACTTC. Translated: CASSSRTSGGDEQYF.

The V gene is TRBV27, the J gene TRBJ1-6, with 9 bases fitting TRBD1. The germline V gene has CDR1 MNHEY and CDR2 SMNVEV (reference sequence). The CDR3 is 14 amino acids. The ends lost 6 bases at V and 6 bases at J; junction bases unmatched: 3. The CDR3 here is CASRETGGNSPLHF. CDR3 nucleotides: TGTGCCAGCAGGGAGACAGGGGGTAATTCACCCCTCCACTTT.

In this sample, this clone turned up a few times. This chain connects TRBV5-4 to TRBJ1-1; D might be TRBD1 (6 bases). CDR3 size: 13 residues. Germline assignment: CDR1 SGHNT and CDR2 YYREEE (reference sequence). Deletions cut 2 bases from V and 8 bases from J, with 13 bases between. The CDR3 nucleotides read TGTGCCAGCAGCTTCGGACAGCCTAGGGAAGCTTTCTTT. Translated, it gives CASSFGQPREAFF.

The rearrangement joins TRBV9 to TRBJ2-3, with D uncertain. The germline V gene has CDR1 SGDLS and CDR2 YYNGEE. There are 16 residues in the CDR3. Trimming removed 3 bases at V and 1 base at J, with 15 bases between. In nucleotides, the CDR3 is TGTGCCAGCAGCGCCCGACTCGCAACTCGCACAGATACGCAGTATTTT. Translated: CASSARLATRTDTQYF.

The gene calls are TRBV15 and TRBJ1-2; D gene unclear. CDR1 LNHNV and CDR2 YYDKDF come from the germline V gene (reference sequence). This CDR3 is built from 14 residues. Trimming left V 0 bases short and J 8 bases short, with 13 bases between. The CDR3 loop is CATSRDFGSRGYTF. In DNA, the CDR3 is TGTGCCACCAGCAGAGATTTCGGGTCCCGCGGCTACACCTTC.

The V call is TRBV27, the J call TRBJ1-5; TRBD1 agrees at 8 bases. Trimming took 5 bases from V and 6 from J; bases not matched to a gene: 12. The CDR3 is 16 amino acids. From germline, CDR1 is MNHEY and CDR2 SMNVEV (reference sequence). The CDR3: CASSPYPTGDGQPQHF. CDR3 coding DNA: TGTGCCAGCAGTCCCTACCCGACAGGGGACGGTCAGCCCCAGCATTTT.

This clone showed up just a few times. CDR3 sequence (DNA): TGTGCCTGGAGTGAGGGACAGGCGCAAGTTACCGGGGAGCTGTTTTTT. Amino acids: CAWSEGQAQVTGELFF. This rearrangement joins TRBV30 to TRBJ2-2; 8 bases match TRBD1. Germline trimming cut 1 base from V and 5 bases from J; bases unmatched to any gene: 9. Per germline, CDR1 GTSNPN and CDR2 SVGIG (reference sequence). There are 16 residues in the CDR3.

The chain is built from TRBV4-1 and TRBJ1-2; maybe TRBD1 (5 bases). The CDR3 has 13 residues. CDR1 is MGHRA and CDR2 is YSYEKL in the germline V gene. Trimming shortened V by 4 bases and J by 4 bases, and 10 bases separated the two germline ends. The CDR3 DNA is TGCGCCAGCAGCCCCCTAGGGACCTATGGCTACACCTTC. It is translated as CASSPLGTYGYTF.

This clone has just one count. CDR3 sequence: CASSPYGYEQFF. The CDR3 DNA reads as TGTGCCAGCAGTCCATACGGGTATGAGCAGTTCTTC. V gene TRBV27 combines with J gene TRBJ2-1; D gene uncertain. This CDR3 is built from 12 residues. With 5 bases removed from V and 8 bases from J, the gap between germline ends came to 10 bases. Germline loops: CDR1 MNHEY, CDR2 SMNVEV (reference sequence).

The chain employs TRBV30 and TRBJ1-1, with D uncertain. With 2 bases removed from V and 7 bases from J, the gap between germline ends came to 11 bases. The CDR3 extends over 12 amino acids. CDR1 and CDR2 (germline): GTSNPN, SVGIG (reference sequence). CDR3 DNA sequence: TGTGCCTGGAGTTCCTTAGGAGGTGAAGCTTTCTTT. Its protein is CAWSSLGGEAFF.

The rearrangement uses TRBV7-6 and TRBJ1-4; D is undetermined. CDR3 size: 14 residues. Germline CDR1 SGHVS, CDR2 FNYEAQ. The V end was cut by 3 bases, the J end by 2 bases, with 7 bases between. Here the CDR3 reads CASSLGFTNEKLFF. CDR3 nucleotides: TGTGCCAGCAGCTTGGGGTTCACTAATGAAAAACTGTTTTTT. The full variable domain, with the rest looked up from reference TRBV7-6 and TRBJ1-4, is GAGVSQSPRYKVTKRGQDVALRCDPISGHVSLYWYRQALGQGPEFLTYFNYEAQQDKSGLPNDRFSAERPEGSISTLTIQRTEQRDSAMYRCASSLGFTNEKLFFGSGTQLSVL.

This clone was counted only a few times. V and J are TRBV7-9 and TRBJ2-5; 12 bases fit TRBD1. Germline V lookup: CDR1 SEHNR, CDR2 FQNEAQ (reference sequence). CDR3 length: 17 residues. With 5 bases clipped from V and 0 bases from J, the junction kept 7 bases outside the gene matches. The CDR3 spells CASSLGTGGYYQETQYF. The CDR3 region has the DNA TGTGCCAGCAGCCTGGGGACAGGGGGCTATTACCAAGAGACCCAGTACTTC.

CDR3 region: CAIRADGYTF. Here the CDR3 DNA reads TGTGCCATCAGAGCGGATGGCTACACCTTC. The V gene is TRBV10-3, the J gene TRBJ1-2; D unclear. The V end lost 6 bases, the J end lost 6 bases, and 5 bases lay between the germline ends. The CDR3 is made up of 10 amino acids. The V gene's germline CDR1 is ENHRY and CDR2 SYGVKD.

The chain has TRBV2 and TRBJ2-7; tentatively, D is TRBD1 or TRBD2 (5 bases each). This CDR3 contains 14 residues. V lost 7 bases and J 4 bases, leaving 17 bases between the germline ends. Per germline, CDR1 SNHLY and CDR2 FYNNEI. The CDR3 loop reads CASTHRGDGYEQYF. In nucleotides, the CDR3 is TGTGCCAGCACCCACCGAGGGGATGGGTACGAGCAGTACTTC.

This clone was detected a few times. The CDR3 loop reads CASSPRGDVAETQYF. CDR3 in DNA: TGCGCCAGCAGCCCAAGGGGTGATGTAGCAGAGACCCAGTACTTC. The V gene is TRBV4-1, the J gene TRBJ2-5; a weak D match, TRBD1 (5 bases). Germline V gene lookup returns CDR1 MGHRA and CDR2 YSYEKL. The V and J ends lost 4 bases and 4 bases respectively, with 16 bases between them. The CDR3 is 15 amino acids.

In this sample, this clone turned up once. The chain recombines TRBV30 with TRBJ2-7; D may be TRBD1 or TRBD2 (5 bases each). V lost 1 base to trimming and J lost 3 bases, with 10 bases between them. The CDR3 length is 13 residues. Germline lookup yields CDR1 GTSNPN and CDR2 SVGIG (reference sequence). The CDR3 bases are TGTGCCTGGAGTGCTGGGACCAGCTACGAGCAGTACTTC. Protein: CAWSAGTSYEQYF.

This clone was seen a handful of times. The CDR3 loop is CASSQDYLGQAPNTGELFF. DNA of the CDR3: TGTGCCAGCAGCCAAGATTATTTGGGACAGGCCCCGAACACCGGGGAGCTGTTTTTT. The chain uses TRBV4-2 and TRBJ2-2, with TRBD1 matching 8 bases. This CDR3 has 19 amino acids. With V trimmed by 0 bases and J by 0 bases, 9 bases remained unmatched. Per germline, CDR1 LGHNA and CDR2 YNFKEQ.

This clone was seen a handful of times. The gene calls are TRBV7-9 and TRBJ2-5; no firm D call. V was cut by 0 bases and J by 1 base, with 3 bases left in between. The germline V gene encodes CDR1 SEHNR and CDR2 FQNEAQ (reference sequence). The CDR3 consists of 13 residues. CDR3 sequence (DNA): TGTGCCAGCAGCTTAGCGGTCCAAGAGACCCAGTACTTC. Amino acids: CASSLAVQETQYF.

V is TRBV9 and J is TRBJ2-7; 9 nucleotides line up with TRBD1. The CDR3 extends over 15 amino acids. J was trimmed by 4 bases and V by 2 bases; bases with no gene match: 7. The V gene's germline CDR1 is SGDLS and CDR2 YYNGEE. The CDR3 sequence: CASSVSGTGTYEQYF. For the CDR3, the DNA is TGTGCCAGCAGCGTTTCCGGGACAGGGACTTACGAGCAGTACTTC.

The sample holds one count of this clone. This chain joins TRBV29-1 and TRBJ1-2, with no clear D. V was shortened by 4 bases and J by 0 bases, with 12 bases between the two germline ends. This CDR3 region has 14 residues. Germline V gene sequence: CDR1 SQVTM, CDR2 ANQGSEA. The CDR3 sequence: CSVARAYTNYGYTF. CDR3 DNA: TGCAGCGTTGCCCGGGCCTACACTAACTATGGCTACACCTTC.